This entry is about one T cell receptor (beta chain). Its antigen is unidentified. This record comes from a study of identical twins. Study-wide points: The study found excess low generation probability among twin-shared out-of-frame alpha sequences.

Per the germline V gene, CDR1 is ENHRY and CDR2 is SYGVKD. Losses at the gene ends were 4 bases for V and 2 bases for J; bases not matched to a gene: 2. The CDR3 runs to 15 residues. The cDNA had a unique molecular identifier and a template-switch universal primer site. TCRdb reprocessed the 5' RACE reads via MiXCR and lists one record per CDR3 protein. The sample lists approximately 1.8 million distinct CDR3 sequences; less than 35% were seen once. Sequencing used cord blood. This clonotype was sampled from a newborn girl in good health. The rearrangement joins TRBV10-3 to TRBJ2-1, with 10 bases matching TRBD2. CDR3 sequence (DNA): TGTGCCATCAGTGGCACTAGCGGGACCTACAATGAGCAGTTCTTC. Translated, it gives CAISGTSGTYNEQFF.